Below are 30 T cell receptor beta chains sequenced from a single sample in a study of cytomegalovirus exposure and HLA in healthy donors. Primers included in the PCR were 60 Vbeta and 13 Jbeta primers. The method was immunoSEQ multiplex PCR; TCRdb's version includes in-frame clones alone and lacks a portion of them. The sample lists roughly 70,000 clones; 70% to 80% were seen once. Input material: PBMCs. The receptor set was obtained from a man aged 45-65 years in good health and CMV-seronegative.

This chain links TRBV7-9 with TRBJ1-4; 10 nucleotides agree with TRBD1. V gave up 3 bases and J gave up 6 bases; unmatched junction bases: 7. Looked up from germline, CDR1 is SEHNR and CDR2 is FQNEAQ (reference sequence). This CDR3 has 16 residues. The CDR3 loop is CASSFLGTGVDEKLFF. For the CDR3, the DNA is TGTGCCAGCAGCTTTCTCGGGACAGGGGTAGATGAAAAACTGTTTTTT.

V gene TRBV5-6 combines with J gene TRBJ1-2; D uncertain. V lost 1 base and J 2 bases, leaving 9 bases between the germline ends. Germline CDR1 is SGHDT and CDR2 is YYEEEE. The CDR3 loop spans 14 amino acids. The CDR3 nucleotides are TGTGCCAGCAGCTTGTTCCAGAACAACTATGGCTACACCTTC. Protein sequence: CASSLFQNNYGYTF.

The genes are TRBV4-2 and TRBJ2-7; maybe TRBD1 (5 bases). Trimming pared 0 bases from V and 5 bases from J, leaving 8 bases between. CDR3 length equals 13 residues. CDR1 is LGHNA and CDR2 is YNFKEQ in the germline V gene. Here the CDR3 reads CASSQEGRNEQYF. The CDR3 DNA is TGTGCCAGCAGCCAAGAGGGGCGGAACGAGCAGTACTTC.

This rearrangement joins TRBV30 to TRBJ1-5; D remains unclear. Germline loops: CDR1 GTSNPN, CDR2 SVGIG (reference sequence). The CDR3 length is 14 residues. The V gene lost 5 bases and the J gene lost 2 bases, with 13 bases spanning the gap. CDR3 sequence: CAWSGFLGNQPQHF. CDR3 DNA sequence: TGTGCCTGGTCAGGTTTTTTGGGCAATCAGCCCCAGCATTTT.

This rearrangement joins TRBV6-1 to TRBJ1-4; 7 nucleotides agree with TRBD1. This CDR3 region has 16 residues. The germline V gene has CDR1 MNHNS and CDR2 SASEGT. V gave up 2 bases and J gave up 2 bases; unmatched junction bases: 5. CDR3 nucleotides: TGTGCCAGCAGTGAAAAGGGGGCAGGCACTAATGAAAAACTGTTTTTT. Translated, it gives CASSEKGAGTNEKLFF.

The genes are TRBV7-2 and TRBJ2-7, with 8 bases aligning to TRBD2. CDR3 length equals 14 residues. The V segment lost 5 bases and the J segment 0 bases; nucleotides outside the gene matches: 3. Germline CDR1 is SGHTA and CDR2 is FQGNSA. CDR3 sequence: CASSLSGTSYEQYF. The CDR3 DNA reads as TGTGCCAGCAGCCTTAGCGGGACCTCCTACGAGCAGTACTTC. The full variable domain, rest sourced from reference TRBV7-2 and TRBJ2-7, is GAGVSQSPSNKVTEKGKDVELRCDPISGHTALYWYRQSLGQGLEFLIYFQGNSAPDKSGLPSDRFSAERTGGSVSTLTIQRTQQEDSAVYLCASSLSGTSYEQYFGPGTRLTVT.

This clone appeared a few times. The rearrangement uses TRBV4-3 and TRBJ2-1, with TRBD2 matching over 8 bases. J gave up 1 base and V 1 base, and 0 bases lay outside the gene matches. This CDR3 has 15 residues. Germline values: CDR1 LGHNA, CDR2 YSLEER. The CDR3 region is CASSQVAGSYNEQFF. The DNA for the CDR3 is TGCGCCAGCAGCCAAGTAGCGGGATCCTACAATGAGCAGTTCTTC.

The V gene is TRBV5-6, the J gene TRBJ2-1; 12 bases agree with TRBD2. Trimming cost V 2 bases and J 6 bases; bases outside gene matches: 3. Germline V gene lookup returns CDR1 SGHDT and CDR2 YYEEEE. CDR3 length equals 15 residues. The CDR3 nucleotides read TGTGCCAGCAGCTTCGGGACTAGCGGGTTCAATGAGCAGTTCTTC. Amino acids: CASSFGTSGFNEQFF.

CDR3 sequence reads: CASSIEVLAGMPETQYF. For the CDR3, the DNA is TGTGCCAGTAGTATAGAGGTACTAGCGGGAATGCCGGAGACCCAGTACTTC. V usage is TRBV19 and J usage is TRBJ2-5; 10 positions match TRBD2. CDR3 size: 17 residues. Unmatched junction bases numbered 9, after V lost 0 bases and J lost 5 bases. Germline CDR1 is LNHDA and CDR2 is SQIVND (reference sequence).

The V and J genes are TRBV7-9 and TRBJ1-4, with unresolved D. The germline gives CDR1 SEHNR, CDR2 FQNEAQ (reference sequence). Trimming left V 5 bases short and J 10 bases short, with 17 bases between. CDR3 length: 14 residues. The CDR3: CASSPDFLRGKLFF. The CDR3 DNA follows: TGTGCCAGCAGCCCCGACTTCCTTCGGGGAAAACTGTTTTTT.

This chain connects TRBV11-2 to TRBJ1-3; TRBD1 might be the D (6 bases). CDR3 length: 16 amino acids. Germline V gene data show CDR1 as SGHAT and CDR2 as FQNNGV. The ends were cut back, 4 bases at V and 2 bases at J, with 15 bases in the middle. DNA of the CDR3: TGTGCCAGCAGCTCGTACAGGGATCGCCCTGGAAACACCATATATTTT. This gives the protein CASSSYRDRPGNTIYF.

CDR3 loop: CASSSTGTGGTNYGYTF. The DNA of the CDR3 is TGTGCCAGCAGTTCTACCGGGACGGGAGGTACTAACTATGGCTACACCTTC. J is TRBJ1-2 and V is TRBV28; tentatively, D is TRBD1 (5 bases). This CDR3 has 17 residues. Germline V gene sequence: CDR1 MDHEN, CDR2 SYDVKM. V was clipped by 4 bases and J by 0 bases, with 18 bases between them.

The chain is built from TRBV7-5 and TRBJ1-1; TRBD1, the table's D call, was not compared with the DNA. TRBV7-5 represents a pseudogene. The CDR3 runs to 15 residues. CDR3 coding DNA: TGTGCCAGAAGCTTAAGGTGGGACAGTGACCCTGAAGCTTTCTTT. It is translated as CARSLRWDSDPEAFF.

The genes are TRBV5-4 and TRBJ2-7; 8 bases match TRBD1. CDR3 length: 14 amino acids. J lost 6 bases, V lost 3 bases, and 8 bases had no gene match. Per the germline V gene, CDR1 is SGHNT and CDR2 is YYREEE (reference sequence). For the CDR3, the DNA is TGTGCCAGCAGCTCGTCCCGGGACAGGCGCGAGCAGTACTTC. Amino acids: CASSSSRDRREQYF.

The rearrangement links TRBV6-5 to TRBJ2-7; the D gene is possibly TRBD2 (6 bases). The V end lost 8 bases, the J end lost 2 bases, and 10 bases lay between the germline ends. Germline V CDR1 and CDR2: MNHEY, SVGAGI. This CDR3 comprises 12 residues. This CDR3 reads CASRPSAYEQYF. For the CDR3, the DNA is TGTGCCAGCCGACCTAGCGCCTACGAGCAGTACTTC.

CDR3 coding DNA: TGCGCCAGCAGGGACACCTCTAACTATGGCTACACCTTC. Encoded protein: CASRDTSNYGYTF. The V and J genes are TRBV10-2 and TRBJ1-2, with TRBD1 as a possible D gene (5 bases). CDR3 length equals 13 residues. The V and J ends lost 6 bases and 0 bases respectively, with 8 bases between them. Germline CDR1 reads WSHSY; CDR2 reads SAAADI.

The chain carries TRBV5-6 and TRBJ2-1; TRBD1 matches at 7 bases. Germline V CDR1 and CDR2: SGHDT, YYEEEE. The CDR3 loop spans 16 amino acids. Trimming took 4 bases from V and 6 from J; bases not matched to a gene: 13. The chain's CDR3 is CASSKYTGAAGNEQFF. CDR3 nucleotides: TGTGCCAGCAGCAAATATACAGGGGCCGCCGGCAATGAGCAGTTCTTC.

V and J are TRBV5-1 and TRBJ1-1, with D maybe TRBD1 (5 bases). Trimming pared 0 bases from V and 5 bases from J, leaving 14 bases between. Looked up from germline, CDR1 is SGHRS and CDR2 is YFSETQ. The CDR3 covers 15 residues. The CDR3 region is CASSLEGRDLTEAFF. In DNA, the CDR3 is TGCGCCAGCAGCTTGGAGGGCAGGGATCTGACTGAAGCTTTCTTT.

This clone was detected a few times. The rearrangement uses TRBV30 and TRBJ1-5; D is uncertain. The CDR3 runs 13 residues. CDR1 is GTSNPN and CDR2 is SVGIG in the germline V gene (reference sequence). With 3 bases removed from V and 4 bases from J, the gap between germline ends came to 10 bases. The CDR3 protein is CAWRNSRNQPQHF. The DNA for the CDR3 is TGTGCCTGGAGGAATTCCAGGAATCAGCCCCAGCATTTT.

There are a few counts of this clone. One end of the junction varies from germline; a read error may be responsible. This rearrangement joins TRBV7-7 to TRBJ2-1; 13 nucleotides agree with TRBD2. Germline V gene lookup returns CDR1 SSHAT and CDR2 FNYEAQ (reference sequence). This CDR3 is 15 amino acids long. The CDR3 protein is CASSLLAGGPDEQFF. CDR3 bases: TGTGCTAGCAGCTTACTAGCGGGGGGGCCAGATGAGCAGTTCTTC.

The rearrangement links TRBV29-1 to TRBJ2-1, with 9 bases identical to TRBD1. Germline trimming cut 8 bases from V and 4 bases from J; bases unmatched to any gene: 6. This CDR3 region has 13 residues. CDR1 is SQVTM, CDR2 ANQGSEA, per germline. The DNA for the CDR3 is TGCAGCCACGACAGGGGGGCTTACAATGAGCAGTTCTTC. Its protein product is CSHDRGAYNEQFF.

The chain links TRBV5-6 to TRBJ1-4; 11 nucleotides agree with TRBD1. CDR3 length: 15 amino acids. J lost 5 bases, V lost 5 bases, and 5 bases had no gene match. Germline-derived CDR1 and CDR2 are SGHDT and YYEEEE. The DNA for the CDR3 is TGTGCCAGCAGGCGGACAGGGGGCCCGAATGAAAAACTGTTTTTT. It yields the protein CASRRTGGPNEKLFF.

The chain joins TRBV7-9 to TRBJ1-2, with D perhaps TRBD1 (6 bases). V gave up 2 bases and J gave up 8 bases, with 9 bases separating them. The CDR3 is 12 amino acids. Germline lookup yields CDR1 SEHNR and CDR2 FQNEAQ (reference sequence). The chain's CDR3 is CASSLPGQGYTF. CDR3 DNA sequence: TGTGCCAGCAGCTTACCGGGACAAGGCTACACCTTC.

In this sample, this clone turned up a few times. The chain joins TRBV29-1 to TRBJ1-2; possibly TRBD1 for D (6 bases). The CDR3 has 13 amino acids. V was cut by 0 bases and J by 5 bases, with 10 bases left in between. CDR1 and CDR2 from the germline V gene are SQVTM and ANQGSEA. The CDR3 DNA is TGCAGCGTTGAAGATGACAGGCTATATGGCTACACCTTC. It is translated as CSVEDDRLYGYTF. The full variable domain, its missing parts supplied by reference TRBV29-1 and TRBJ1-2, is SAVISQKPSRDICQRGTSLTIQCQVDSQVTMMFWYRQQPGQSLTLIATANQGSEATYESGFVIDKFPISRPNLTFSTLTVSNMSPEDSSIYLCSVEDDRLYGYTFGSGTRLTVV.

The chain is built from TRBV5-1 and TRBJ2-4, with D possibly matching TRBD1 (5 bases). The CDR3 consists of 17 residues. The germline V gene has CDR1 SGHRS and CDR2 YFSETQ. Between the trimmed V and J ends, which lost 4 bases and 0 bases, there was a span of 17 bases. CDR3 sequence (DNA): TGCGCCAGCAGCCCGGACCCCCAGGGAATAGCCAAAAACATTCAGTACTTC. Encoded protein: CASSPDPQGIAKNIQYF.

The V and J genes are TRBV2 and TRBJ2-5; 10 bases fit TRBD1. Germline V CDR1 and CDR2: SNHLY, FYNNEI. The CDR3 length is 15 residues. The V gene end was trimmed by 6 bases and the J gene end by 0 bases; junction bases not matched to a gene: 4. Here the CDR3 DNA reads TGTGCCAGCAGCCGGGACAGGGGTGACCAAGAGACCCAGTACTTC. This gives the protein CASSRDRGDQETQYF.

This rearrangement joins TRBV27 to TRBJ2-1, with 9 bases lining up with TRBD2. Trimming cost V 5 bases and J 7 bases; bases outside gene matches: 6. Germline assignment: CDR1 MNHEY and CDR2 SMNVEV (reference sequence). The CDR3 runs to 14 residues. The CDR3 protein is CASSRSGGWNEQFF. The CDR3 DNA follows: TGTGCCAGCAGTAGGAGCGGGGGGTGGAATGAGCAGTTCTTC.

This CDR3 reads CASNNELYYGYTF. CDR3 DNA: TGTGCCAGCAATAACGAACTGTACTATGGCTACACCTTC. V is TRBV28 and J is TRBJ1-2; unclear D gene. Trimming left V 7 bases short and J 3 bases short, with 12 bases between. Germline CDR1 MDHEN, CDR2 SYDVKM. This CDR3 has 13 residues.

This clone was observed a single time. The rearrangement links TRBV6-6 to TRBJ1-2; TRBD1 matches 9 bases. The CDR3 is 15 residues long. CDR1 is MNHNY, CDR2 SVGAGI, per germline (reference sequence). Trimming removed 5 bases from V and 2 bases from J; junction bases left unmatched: 6. This CDR3 is CASSIRGQGNYGYTF. CDR3 nucleotides: TGTGCCAGCAGTATCCGCGGACAGGGGAACTATGGCTACACCTTC.

The rearrangement joins TRBV11-2 to TRBJ1-2; 7 positions agree with TRBD1. Germline CDR1 reads SGHAT; CDR2 reads FQNNGV. This CDR3 region has 12 residues. The trim removed 3 bases at V and 6 bases at J, leaving 1 base unmatched. DNA of the CDR3: TGTGCCAGCAGCTTGGACAGGCATGGCTACACCTTC. Translating gives CASSLDRHGYTF.